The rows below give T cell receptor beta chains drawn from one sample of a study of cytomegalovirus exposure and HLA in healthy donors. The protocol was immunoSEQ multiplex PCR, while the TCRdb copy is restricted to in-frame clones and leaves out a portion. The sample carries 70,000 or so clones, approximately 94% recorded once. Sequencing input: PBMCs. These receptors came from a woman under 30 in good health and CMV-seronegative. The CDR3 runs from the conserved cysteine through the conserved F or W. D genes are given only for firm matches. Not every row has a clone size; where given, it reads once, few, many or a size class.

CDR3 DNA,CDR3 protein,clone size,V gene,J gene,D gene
TGTGCCAGCAACAGTTGGGGCTCAGGTCAGCCCCAGCATTTT,CASNSWGSGQPQHF,-,TRBV5-4,TRBJ1-5,-
TGTGCCAGCAGCGCCAGGGTCTTACCTAGCACAGATACGCAGTATTTT,CASSARVLPSTDTQYF,-,TRBV28,TRBJ2-3,-
TGTGCCAGCAGTCCACCGGGACAGGGGGCTGGAGAGACCCAGTACTTC,CASSPPGQGAGETQYF,-,TRBV6-6,TRBJ2-5,TRBD1
TGTGCCAGCAGTTTACGGGGATGGAATCAGCCCCAGCATTTT,CASSLRGWNQPQHF,once,TRBV27,TRBJ1-5,-
TGTGCCAGTAGTTCCGTGGAGAGCTCCTACGAGCAGTACTTC,CASSSVESSYEQYF,-,TRBV19,TRBJ2-7,-
TGTGCCAGCTCCCATGGGACAGGGGTCGAAGCTTTCTTT,CASSHGTGVEAFF,-,TRBV25-1,TRBJ1-1,TRBD1
TGTGCCAGCAGTTTAGAGAAGCCCGGGGAGCTGTTTTTT,CASSLEKPGELFF,-,TRBV28,TRBJ2-2,-
TGTGCCAGCAGTTGGGACAGCGGATCCTACGAGCAGTACTTC,CASSWDSGSYEQYF,-,TRBV27,TRBJ2-7,TRBD1
TGTGCCAGCAGCCAAGATGGGACTAGTGGGGCCAACGTCCTGACTTTC,CASSQDGTSGANVLTF,-,TRBV4-2,TRBJ2-6,TRBD2
TGTGCCAGCAGAGAGGGACTGTTAAACACCGGGGAGCTGTTTTTT,CASREGLLNTGELFF,-,TRBV6-5,TRBJ2-2,-
TGTGCCAGCAGAAGGGACAGGGTAGGCACTGAAGCTTTCTTT,CASRRDRVGTEAFF,once,TRBV2,TRBJ1-1,TRBD1
TGTGCCAGCAGCTTAGTTGCCGGGAGGGCCTCCGGGGAGCTGTTTTTT,CASSLVAGRASGELFF,-,TRBV11-3,TRBJ2-2,TRBD2
TGTGCCAGCAGTATGACAGGGAACACCGGGGAGCTGTTTTTT,CASSMTGNTGELFF,-,TRBV9,TRBJ2-2,-
TGTGCCAGCAGCTTGGTGGACAGTAACTATGGCTACACCTTC,CASSLVDSNYGYTF,-,TRBV5-5,TRBJ1-2,-
TGTGCCAGCACCAAGGTGGACTACGAGAACACCGGGGAGCTGTTTTTT,CASTKVDYENTGELFF,-,TRBV2,TRBJ2-2,-
TGCGCCAGCGTCGGGGGGTCGAACACTGAAGCTTTCTTT,CASVGGSNTEAFF,-,TRBV5-1,TRBJ1-1,-
TGTGCCAGCATGGGACTAGCGCCCTACGAGCAGTACTTC,CASMGLAPYEQYF,-,TRBV27,TRBJ2-7,TRBD2
TGTGCCAGCAGCCCAGGGACTAGCGGGGACTCCTACGAGCAGTACTTC,CASSPGTSGDSYEQYF,-,TRBV4-2,TRBJ2-7,TRBD2
TGTGCCAGCAGTTTAGTCCCCAGCGGCTACAATGAGCAGTTCTTC,CASSLVPSGYNEQFF,-,TRBV27,TRBJ2-1,-
TGTGCCAGCAGCCAAGAAGGTAGCGGGGGCCTTCAAGAGACCCAGTACTTC,CASSQEGSGGLQETQYF,-,TRBV4-2,TRBJ2-5,TRBD2